The present T cell receptor beta chain was sequenced within a study of identifying expanded T cells in peripheral blood. The protocol was immunoSEQ multiplex PCR, while the TCRdb copy is restricted to in-frame clones and leaves out a portion. This sample has around 85,000 clones; 89% occur once, and the top ten carry roughly 2.8%. The germline V gene has CDR1 SNHLY and CDR2 FYNNEI. Trimming took 2 bases from V and 4 from J, leaving 17 bases between them. This CDR3 region has 16 residues. The TCR comes from a person between 18 and 75 years old in good health. The sample comprised blood. This chain joins TRBV2 and TRBJ1-2; D unclear. CDR3 amino acids: CASSESDGVSIYGYTF. In DNA, the CDR3 is TGTGCCAGCAGTGAATCTGACGGAGTATCTATCTATGGCTACACCTTC.